This T cell receptor (beta chain) was recovered during a study of monozygotic twins with inflammatory bowel disease. TCRdb re-called the 5' RACE reads and catalogs CDR3 proteins one per entry, DNA excluded. The sample includes approximately 400,000 distinct CDR3 sequences. CDR3 length: 15 amino acids. Germline values: CDR1 MGHRA, CDR2 YSYEKL. Donors gave 2.5 ml of blood apiece. Sequenced material: blood. V gene TRBV4-1 combines with J gene TRBJ2-7; TCRdb selects TRBD1, and the lack of DNA leaves this call unchecked. The source of this sequence is a human donor with ulcerative colitis or Crohn's disease, or a healthy co-twin of an affected twin (not recorded which). CDR3: CASSQGRGEAYEQYF.